The sequence of this T cell receptor beta chain was determined in a study of CD8 T cells in ankylosing spondylitis. The study, taken as a whole, reports: Apparently characteristic of ankylosing spondylitis blood was a TCR beta motif (under ten highly homologous variants).

Trimming took 3 bases from V and 3 from J, leaving 11 bases between them. The CDR3 length is 14 residues. Each CDR3 protein gets one entry after TCRdb re-called the 5' RACE reads with MiXCR. The sample has about 220,000 distinct CDR3 sequences; about 7% are singletons. This clonotype was seen at least ten times. The antigen remains unidentified. The sequenced material came from blood, either unsorted or a sorted T cell fraction (not recorded which). The chain links TRBV12-3 or TRBV12-4 to TRBJ1-1; D uncertain. This TCR derives from a male donor with ankylosing spondylitis. The CDR3 region is CASSFHPRDTEAFF. CDR3 DNA sequence: TGTGCCAGCAGTTTTCATCCGAGGGACACTGAAGCTTTCTTT.